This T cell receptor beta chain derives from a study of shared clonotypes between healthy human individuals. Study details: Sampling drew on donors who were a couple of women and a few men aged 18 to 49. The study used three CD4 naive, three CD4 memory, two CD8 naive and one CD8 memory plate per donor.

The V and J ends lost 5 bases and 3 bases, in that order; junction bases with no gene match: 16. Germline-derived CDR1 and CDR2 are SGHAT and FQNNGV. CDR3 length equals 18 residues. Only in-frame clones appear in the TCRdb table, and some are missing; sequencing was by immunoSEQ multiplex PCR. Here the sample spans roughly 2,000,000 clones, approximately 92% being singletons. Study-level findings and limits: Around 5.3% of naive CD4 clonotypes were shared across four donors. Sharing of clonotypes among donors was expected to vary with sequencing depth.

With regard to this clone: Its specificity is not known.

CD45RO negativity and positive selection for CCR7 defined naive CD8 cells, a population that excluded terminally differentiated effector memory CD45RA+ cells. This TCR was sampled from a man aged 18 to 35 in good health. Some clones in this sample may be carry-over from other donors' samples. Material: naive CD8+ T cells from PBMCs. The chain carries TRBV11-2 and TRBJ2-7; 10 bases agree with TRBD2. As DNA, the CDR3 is TGTGCCAGCAGCCTTACCCCGAGATCGGAGCGGGAGGGCTACGAGCAGTACTTC. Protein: CASSLTPRSEREGYEQYF.